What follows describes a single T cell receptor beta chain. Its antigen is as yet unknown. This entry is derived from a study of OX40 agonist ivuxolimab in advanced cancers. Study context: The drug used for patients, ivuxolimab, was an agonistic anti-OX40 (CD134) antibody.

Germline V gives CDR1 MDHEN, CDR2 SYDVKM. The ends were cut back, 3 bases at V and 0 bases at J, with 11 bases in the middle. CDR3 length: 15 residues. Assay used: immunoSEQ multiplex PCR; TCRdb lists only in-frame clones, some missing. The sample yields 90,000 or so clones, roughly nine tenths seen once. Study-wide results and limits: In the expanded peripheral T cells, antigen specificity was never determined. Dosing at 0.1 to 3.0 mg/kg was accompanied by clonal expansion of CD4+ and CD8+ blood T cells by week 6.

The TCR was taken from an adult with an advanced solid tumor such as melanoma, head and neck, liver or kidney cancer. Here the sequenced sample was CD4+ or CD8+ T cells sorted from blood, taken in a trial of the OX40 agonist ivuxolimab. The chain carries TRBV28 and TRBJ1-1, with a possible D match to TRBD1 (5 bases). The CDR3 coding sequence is TGTGCCAGCAGTTTCGGGGGGGGAATGAACACTGAAGCTTTCTTT. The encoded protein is CASSFGGGMNTEAFF.